The following is a T cell receptor (beta chain) sequence with its context. The sample originates from a study of blood T cell repertoires in COVID-19. Data came from immunoSEQ multiplex PCR; TCRdb stores just in-frame clones and leaves some out. The sample has some 300,000 clones, over 80% seen once. The CDR3 is made up of 14 amino acids. Between the trimmed V and J ends, which lost 3 bases and 3 bases, there was a span of 9 bases. The germline V gene encodes CDR1 SEHNR and CDR2 FQNEAQ (reference sequence). The V and J genes are TRBV7-9 and TRBJ2-1; D gene uncertain. What was sequenced was peripheral blood. The clonotype was recovered from a woman aged 50 to 60 with COVID-19, enrolled during active disease. The CDR3 DNA reads TGTGCCAGCAGCTTTAGTGGCGGCTACAATGAGCAGTTCTTC. Translated, it gives CASSFSGGYNEQFF.